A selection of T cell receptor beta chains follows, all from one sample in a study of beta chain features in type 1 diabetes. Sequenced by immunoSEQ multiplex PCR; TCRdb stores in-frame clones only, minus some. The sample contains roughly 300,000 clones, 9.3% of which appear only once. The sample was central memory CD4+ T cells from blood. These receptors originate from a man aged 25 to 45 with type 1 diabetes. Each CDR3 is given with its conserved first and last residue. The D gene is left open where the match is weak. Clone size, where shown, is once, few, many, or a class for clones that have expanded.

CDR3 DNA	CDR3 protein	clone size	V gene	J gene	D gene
TGTGCCAGCAGCCAACCAGGGGGCGCAGACTCACCCCTCCACTTT	CASSQPGGADSPLHF	.	TRBV5-6	TRBJ1-6	TRBD1
TGCGCCAGCAGCCAAGGCGGGCGGGGGGGCATCTACAATGAGCAGTTCTTC	CASSQGGRGGIYNEQFF	.	TRBV4-3	TRBJ2-1	TRBD2
TGTGCCAGCGTTGGCGTTGAACAGCCCCAGCATTTT	CASVGVEQPQHF	.	TRBV28	TRBJ1-5	.
TGCAGCGTTGATCTCCGTGGCACTGAAGCTTTCTTT	CSVDLRGTEAFF	.	TRBV29-1	TRBJ1-1	.
TGTGCCAGCAGCGCCGACAGGGACTATGGCTACACCTTC	CASSADRDYGYTF	few	TRBV7-8	TRBJ1-2	TRBD1
TGTGCCAGCAGTTCAGGGGTGACTAATGAAAAACTGTTTTTT	CASSSGVTNEKLFF	.	TRBV6-1	TRBJ1-4	.
TGTGCCAGCAGCTCAACAGGGGGGGGTTCACCCCTCCACTTT	CASSSTGGGSPLHF	.	TRBV7-6	TRBJ1-6	TRBD1
TGTGCCTGGAGTAGCGGGGGGGTCCAGCATTTT	CAWSSGGVQHF	.	TRBV30	TRBJ1-5	.
TGTGCCTGGAGTGTATGGCCGGCCAACTACGAGCAGTACTTC	CAWSVWPANYEQYF	.	TRBV30	TRBJ2-7	.
TGTGCCACCAGCAGAGGCGGCAGGGTCGAGCAGTTCTTC	CATSRGGRVEQFF	.	TRBV15	TRBJ2-1	.